A selection of T cell receptor beta chains follows, all from one sample in a study of blood T cell repertoires in COVID-19. The protocol was immunoSEQ multiplex PCR, while the TCRdb copy is restricted to in-frame clones and leaves out a portion. The repertoire has around 99,000 clones, 85% to 95% of them found once; the top ten carry approximately 1.2%. Sequenced input: peripheral blood. Receptors were obtained from a woman aged 25 to 39 with acute or convalescent COVID-19. CDR3s include the opening cysteine and the closing phenylalanine or tryptophan. Each record gives: CDR3 DNA, CDR3 protein, CDR3 length, J gene, D gene, V gene, clone size. D genes are given only for firm matches. Part of the rows lack a size; the others show once, few, many or a class for expanded clones.

CDR3nt: TGTGCCAGCAGTTACTCTGGTGATTCAGGCTACGAGCAGTACTTC
CDR3aa: CASSYSGDSGYEQYF
len: 15
j_gene: TRBJ2-7
d_gene: NA
v_gene: TRBV6-5
abundance: NA

CDR3nt: TGTGCTAGTGGTTTGGGGATGGGACAGGAAAATTCACCCCTCCACTTT
CDR3aa: CASGLGMGQENSPLHF
len: 16
j_gene: TRBJ1-6
d_gene: TRBD1
v_gene: TRBV12-5
abundance: NA

CDR3nt: TGCGCCAGCAGCGCGGGACAGAACTATGGCTACACCTTC
CDR3aa: CASSAGQNYGYTF
len: 13
j_gene: TRBJ1-2
d_gene: TRBD1
v_gene: TRBV5-1
abundance: NA

CDR3nt: TGTGCCAGCAGTGAGGCGGCAGGGGTTCAGCCCCAGCATTTT
CDR3aa: CASSEAAGVQPQHF
len: 14
j_gene: TRBJ1-5
d_gene: NA
v_gene: TRBV6-4
abundance: NA

CDR3nt: TGTGCCAGCAGCTTATGGACAGGGGGCGGTTCTGAAAAACTGTTTTTT
CDR3aa: CASSLWTGGGSEKLFF
len: 16
j_gene: TRBJ1-4
d_gene: TRBD1
v_gene: TRBV11-2
abundance: once

CDR3nt: TGTGCCAGCAGTTTATTATCACACAGTGAGCAGTTCTTC
CDR3aa: CASSLLSHSEQFF
len: 13
j_gene: TRBJ2-1
d_gene: NA
v_gene: TRBV12-3/TRBV12-4
abundance: NA

CDR3nt: TGTGCCACCAGCAGAGATTTTCTACAGGGGTCGGCTGAAGCTTTCTTT
CDR3aa: CATSRDFLQGSAEAFF
len: 16
j_gene: TRBJ1-1
d_gene: TRBD1
v_gene: TRBV15
abundance: NA

CDR3nt: TGTGCCAGCAGCCCCCCCTCAGGGGAAGCTTTCTTT
CDR3aa: CASSPPSGEAFF
len: 12
j_gene: TRBJ1-1
d_gene: NA
v_gene: TRBV7-2
abundance: NA

CDR3nt: TGTGCTAGTGCCCCCTCAGGGCCTAACCGAATCCTAGGCCTCCCGGATGAGGCCTTC
CDR3aa: CASAPSGPNRILGLPDEAF
len: 19
j_gene: TRBJ2-7
d_gene: NA
v_gene: TRBV12-5
abundance: NA

CDR3nt: TGTGCCAGCAGCTTAAGGCTGAGGGGGCCCCACACAGATACGCAGTATTTT
CDR3aa: CASSLRLRGPHTDTQYF
len: 17
j_gene: TRBJ2-3
d_gene: TRBD1
v_gene: TRBV7-8
abundance: NA

CDR3nt: TGTGCCTGGAGTGCTCACGATAGTCAGCCCCAGCATTTT
CDR3aa: CAWSAHDSQPQHF
len: 13
j_gene: TRBJ1-5
d_gene: NA
v_gene: TRBV30
abundance: NA

CDR3nt: TGTGCCAGCAGTACGGTGAATCAGCCCCAGCATTTT
CDR3aa: CASSTVNQPQHF
len: 12
j_gene: TRBJ1-5
d_gene: NA
v_gene: TRBV27
abundance: NA

CDR3nt: TGTGCCAGCAGTCGAGGACTAGCGGGGGGTGCCAGAGGCTACGAGCAGTACTTC
CDR3aa: CASSRGLAGGARGYEQYF
len: 18
j_gene: TRBJ2-7
d_gene: TRBD2
v_gene: TRBV2
abundance: NA

CDR3nt: TGCGCCAGCAGGACACCCAAAAACATTCAGTACTTC
CDR3aa: CASRTPKNIQYF
len: 12
j_gene: TRBJ2-4
d_gene: NA
v_gene: TRBV4-3
abundance: NA

CDR3nt: TGTGCCAGTAGTTCAGTTGACAATCAGCCCCAGCATTTT
CDR3aa: CASSSVDNQPQHF
len: 13
j_gene: TRBJ1-5
d_gene: NA
v_gene: TRBV19
abundance: NA

CDR3nt: TGCGCCAGCAGTCAATCAAAGGGGTCTGGAAACACCATATATTTT
CDR3aa: CASSQSKGSGNTIYF
len: 15
j_gene: TRBJ1-3
d_gene: NA
v_gene: TRBV23-1
abundance: NA

CDR3nt: TGTGCCAGCAGCTTTGGGGGGACCTACGAGCAGTACTTC
CDR3aa: CASSFGGTYEQYF
len: 13
j_gene: TRBJ2-7
d_gene: NA
v_gene: TRBV7-9
abundance: NA

CDR3nt: TGTGCCAGCAGCAATGGACGGGGCCAAGAGACCCAGTACTTC
CDR3aa: CASSNGRGQETQYF
len: 14
j_gene: TRBJ2-5
d_gene: NA
v_gene: TRBV9
abundance: NA

CDR3nt: TGTGCCATCAGTGAGTCGACGGGTAGCGGGGATGGGGCAGCCATCTCAGAGACCCAGTACTTC
CDR3aa: CAISESTGSGDGAAISETQYF
len: 21
j_gene: TRBJ2-5
d_gene: TRBD2
v_gene: TRBV10-3
abundance: NA

CDR3nt: TGTGCCAGCAGCCCAACGGCGGGCGCTAACTATGGCTACACCTTC
CDR3aa: CASSPTAGANYGYTF
len: 15
j_gene: TRBJ1-2
d_gene: NA
v_gene: TRBV7-6
abundance: NA

CDR3nt: TGTGCCAGCAGCCAAGTAGCGGGTTCCTCCTACGAGCAGTACTTC
CDR3aa: CASSQVAGSSYEQYF
len: 15
j_gene: TRBJ2-7
d_gene: TRBD2
v_gene: TRBV4-2
abundance: NA

CDR3nt: TGTGCCATCAGTGAGTCTGGTAGGACACGGATTGGGGACGAGCAGTACTTC
CDR3aa: CAISESGRTRIGDEQYF
len: 17
j_gene: TRBJ2-7
d_gene: NA
v_gene: TRBV10-3
abundance: NA

CDR3nt: TGTGCCAGCAGTCTAACAGCACGGGGTGAGCAGTACTTC
CDR3aa: CASSLTARGEQYF
len: 13
j_gene: TRBJ2-7
d_gene: NA
v_gene: TRBV28
abundance: NA

CDR3nt: TGCGCCAGCAGCGGGGAGGGACCCGGGGAGCTGTTTTTT
CDR3aa: CASSGEGPGELFF
len: 13
j_gene: TRBJ2-2
d_gene: TRBD2
v_gene: TRBV4-3
abundance: NA

CDR3nt: TGTGCCAGTAGTATAGCGGGACAGATTGGCTACACCTTC
CDR3aa: CASSIAGQIGYTF
len: 13
j_gene: TRBJ1-2
d_gene: TRBD1
v_gene: TRBV19
abundance: NA

CDR3nt: TGTGCCAGCAGCGTTTCAGGGACAACTAATGAAAAACTGTTTTTT
CDR3aa: CASSVSGTTNEKLFF
len: 15
j_gene: TRBJ1-4
d_gene: NA
v_gene: TRBV9
abundance: NA

CDR3nt: TGTGCCAGCAGGCCCGCGGGGATGAACTATGGCTACACCTTC
CDR3aa: CASRPAGMNYGYTF
len: 14
j_gene: TRBJ1-2
d_gene: NA
v_gene: TRBV28
abundance: medium-sized

CDR3nt: TGTGCCTGGAGCCCGGACAGGGCCACTGAAGCTTTCTTT
CDR3aa: CAWSPDRATEAFF
len: 13
j_gene: TRBJ1-1
d_gene: TRBD1
v_gene: TRBV30
abundance: NA

CDR3nt: TGTGCCACCAGTCAATTTTCAGGAGGTCCCACAGATACGCAGTATTTT
CDR3aa: CATSQFSGGPTDTQYF
len: 16
j_gene: TRBJ2-3
d_gene: NA
v_gene: TRBV24-1
abundance: NA

CDR3nt: TGTGCCAGTAGTATTGGCAGGGGGACTGGAAACACCATATATTTT
CDR3aa: CASSIGRGTGNTIYF
len: 15
j_gene: TRBJ1-3
d_gene: TRBD1
v_gene: TRBV19
abundance: NA

CDR3nt: TGTGCCACAGGAGGGGCCACTAGCAATCAGCCCCAGCATTTT
CDR3aa: CATGGATSNQPQHF
len: 14
j_gene: TRBJ1-5
d_gene: NA
v_gene: TRBV24-1
abundance: NA

CDR3nt: TGTGCCAGCAGTGTTAGGCGGGGGATAGACAATGAGCAGTTCTTC
CDR3aa: CASSVRRGIDNEQFF
len: 15
j_gene: TRBJ2-1
d_gene: TRBD2
v_gene: TRBV2
abundance: NA

CDR3nt: TGTGCCAGCAGCGTAGGGGCAGGCCGCAATAATGGCTACACCTTC
CDR3aa: CASSVGAGRNNGYTF
len: 15
j_gene: TRBJ1-2
d_gene: NA
v_gene: TRBV9
abundance: NA